This is a list of T cell receptor beta chains from one sample in a study of T cell responses to AZD1222 COVID-19 vaccine. Clones were sequenced by immunoSEQ multiplex PCR, and TCRdb holds only the in-frame ones, with some missing. Seen here are roughly 100,000 clones, 70% to 90% observed once, and the top ten hold roughly 2.7%. This material consisted of peripheral blood, taken on day 0 of AZD1222 vaccination. Source of these receptors: an adult in good health. Each CDR3 is given with its conserved first and last residue. A D gene is named only where the DNA matches it firmly. Some rows have no size entry. The others give once, few or many, or a class for an expanded clone.

v_gene	abundance	d_gene	j_gene	CDR3aa	CDR3nt
TRBV19	.	TRBD1	TRBJ1-3	CASSRTGGSGNTIYF	TGTGCCAGTAGCCGAACAGGGGGCTCTGGAAACACCATATATTTT
TRBV5-6	.	TRBD1	TRBJ2-7	CASSPRWDRPSYEQYF	TGTGCCAGCAGCCCAAGATGGGACAGGCCGTCCTACGAGCAGTACTTC
TRBV15	.	TRBD2	TRBJ2-1	CATSRGTSGGYNEQFF	TGTGCCACCAGCAGAGGGACTAGCGGGGGGTACAATGAGCAGTTCTTC
TRBV19	once	TRBD1	TRBJ2-4	CASSILTGGAQYF	TGTGCCAGTAGTATCTTGACAGGGGGAGCTCAGTACTTC
TRBV10-3	once	.	TRBJ1-2	CAISEAGNSYGYTF	TGTGCCATCAGTGAGGCGGGGAATAGCTATGGCTACACCTTC
TRBV6-5	.	.	TRBJ1-1	CASTIGTANTEAFF	TGTGCCAGCACCATCGGGACGGCGAACACTGAAGCTTTCTTT
TRBV18	.	.	TRBJ1-1	CASSPPDAWNTEAFF	TGTGCCAGCTCACCGCCGGACGCTTGGAACACTGAAGCTTTCTTT
TRBV9	.	TRBD2	TRBJ2-7	CASSAGGIPYEQYF	TGTGCCAGCAGCGCGGGGGGGATTCCCTACGAGCAGTACTTC
TRBV5-5	.	TRBD2	TRBJ2-5	CASSLVGAGGFETQYF	TGTGCCAGCAGCTTGGTGGGTGCGGGGGGCTTTGAGACCCAGTACTTC
TRBV4-1	.	.	TRBJ1-2	CASSQWQGYYGYTF	TGCGCCAGCAGCCAATGGCAGGGTTACTATGGCTACACCTTC
TRBV5-1	.	.	TRBJ2-1	CASSLDGGATYNEQFF	TGCGCCAGCAGCTTGGATGGGGGAGCTACTTACAATGAGCAGTTCTTC
TRBV5-8	few	.	TRBJ2-7	CASSRGARYEQYF	TGTGCCAGCAGCAGGGGGGCTCGATACGAGCAGTACTTC
TRBV4-2	.	.	TRBJ2-3	CASSQERTSTDTQYF	TGTGCCAGCAGCCAAGAAAGGACTAGCACAGATACGCAGTATTTT
TRBV7-6	.	TRBD1	TRBJ2-2	CAVLADRVPSGELFF	TGTGCCGTATTAGCAGACAGGGTTCCGTCCGGGGAGCTGTTTTTT
TRBV12-3/TRBV12-4	.	.	TRBJ1-4	CASSNNLNEKLFF	TGTGCCAGCAGTAACAACCTCAATGAAAAACTGTTTTTT
TRBV11-2	.	.	TRBJ1-4	CASSLAPGLGEKLFF	TGTGCCAGCAGCTTAGCCCCAGGGCTTGGAGAAAAACTGTTTTTT
TRBV19	.	TRBD2	TRBJ2-7	CASSRWTSGSGEQYF	TGTGCCAGTAGTAGATGGACTAGCGGGAGTGGCGAGCAGTACTTC
TRBV6-5	.	.	TRBJ1-1	CASSYSPTEAFF	TGTGCCAGCAGTTACTCGCCCACTGAAGCTTTCTTT
TRBV4-2	.	TRBD1	TRBJ2-1	CASSLIQGENEQFF	TGTGCCAGCAGCCTCATTCAGGGGGAGAACGAGCAGTTCTTC
TRBV7-2	few	.	TRBJ2-7	CASSFGPYEQYF	TGTGCCAGCAGCTTTGGGCCCTACGAGCAGTACTTC
TRBV11-2	.	TRBD2	TRBJ2-5	CASSLQRETPLETQYF	TGTGCCAGCAGCTTACAGCGGGAGACCCCTCTCGAGACCCAGTACTTC
TRBV12-3/TRBV12-4	few	.	TRBJ2-1	CASSLGGSSEQFF	TGTGCCAGCAGTTTGGGGGGCTCTAGTGAGCAGTTCTTC
TRBV7-9	.	TRBD1	TRBJ2-1	CASSLGSWDRGLGEQFF	TGTGCCAGCAGCTTAGGGTCCTGGGACAGGGGGCTCGGTGAGCAGTTCTTC
TRBV6-2/TRBV6-3	.	.	TRBJ1-1	CASSQEGRKTEAFF	TGTGCCAGCAGTCAGGAGGGGCGAAAAACTGAAGCTTTCTTT
TRBV7-2	.	.	TRBJ2-3	CASSLDLVVSDTQYF	TGTGCCAGCAGCTTAGATCTAGTAGTCTCAGATACGCAGTATTTT
TRBV6-5	.	.	TRBJ2-3	CASRGDTQYF	TGTGCCAGCAGAGGGGATACGCAGTATTTT
TRBV2	.	.	TRBJ2-1	CASSPRGRYNEQFF	TGTGCCAGCAGTCCCCGGGGGAGATACAATGAGCAGTTCTTC
TRBV4-3	.	TRBD2	TRBJ2-1	CASSQVERGDEQFF	TGCGCCAGCAGCCAAGTCGAGCGGGGCGATGAGCAGTTCTTC
TRBV5-6	once	TRBD1	TRBJ2-5	CASSLVGQGIRETQYF	TGTGCCAGCAGCTTGGTTGGACAGGGTATTAGAGAGACCCAGTACTTC
TRBV7-2	.	TRBD1	TRBJ1-3	CASRTEGAAGNTIYF	TGTGCCAGCAGGACCGAGGGGGCCGCTGGAAACACCATATATTTT
TRBV5-5	.	TRBD1	TRBJ1-5	CASSFGQGTINQPQHF	TGTGCCAGCAGCTTCGGACAGGGAACTATCAATCAGCCCCAGCATTTT
TRBV5-4	.	TRBD1	TRBJ2-1	CASSARDRGVDEQFF	TGTGCCAGCAGCGCCCGGGACAGGGGTGTCGATGAGCAGTTCTTC
TRBV12-3/TRBV12-4	.	.	TRBJ2-7	CASSLAGGTDRYF	TGTGCCAGCAGTTTAGCCGGGGGGACAGACCGGTACTTC
TRBV28	.	.	TRBJ2-1	CASSLPISYNEQFF	TGTGCCAGCAGTTTACCTATTTCCTACAATGAGCAGTTCTTC
TRBV6-5	few	.	TRBJ2-4	CASSPGPSIQYF	TGTGCCAGCAGCCCGGGACCGAGCATTCAGTACTTC
TRBV11-2	.	.	TRBJ2-5	CASSPGTQETQYF	TGTGCCAGCAGCCCCGGTACACAAGAGACCCAGTACTTC
TRBV27	.	.	TRBJ1-4	CASSLSAGEKLFF	TGTGCCAGCAGTTTAAGTGCAGGGGAAAAACTGTTTTTT
TRBV7-8	.	TRBD2	TRBJ2-1	CAGARQRGLGNEQFF	TGTGCCGGGGCCAGGCAGCGGGGCTTGGGGAATGAGCAGTTCTTC
TRBV28	.	.	TRBJ1-1	CASSPPPPVEGWYEAFF	TGTGCCAGCAGTCCCCCGCCACCGGTGGAGGGCTGGTATGAAGCTTTCTTT
TRBV11-2	few	.	TRBJ1-2	CASSPTQPVYGYTF	TGTGCCAGCAGCCCAACGCAGCCAGTTTATGGCTACACCTTC
TRBV11-3	.	TRBD1	TRBJ2-3	CASSLGQGGTDTQYF	TGTGCCAGCAGCTTAGGACAGGGGGGGACAGATACGCAGTATTTT
TRBV5-1	.	.	TRBJ2-7	CASSAVAGSQGYEQYF	TGCGCCAGCAGCGCAGTAGCCGGGAGTCAGGGTTACGAGCAGTACTTC